The present entry profiles one T cell receptor beta chain with its context. Reanalyzing the 5' RACE reads, TCRdb keeps one entry per CDR3 protein, without DNA. The sample totals thousands of distinct CDR3 sequences. This entry belongs to a study of T cells expressing NK-cell markers. Looked up from germline, CDR1 is MDHEN and CDR2 is SYDVKM. The CDR3 is 14 residues long. The chain recombines TRBV28 with TRBJ1-5; lacking DNA, the TRBD1 call made by TCRdb goes unchecked. The receptor was derived from a young man in good health. Sequencing was done on a sample of blood T cells: a sorted CD56 or NKG2C T cell subset, CD4+ or CD8+ T cells, or bulk PBMC T cells (not recorded which). Here the CDR3 reads CASSLPGSNQPQHF.